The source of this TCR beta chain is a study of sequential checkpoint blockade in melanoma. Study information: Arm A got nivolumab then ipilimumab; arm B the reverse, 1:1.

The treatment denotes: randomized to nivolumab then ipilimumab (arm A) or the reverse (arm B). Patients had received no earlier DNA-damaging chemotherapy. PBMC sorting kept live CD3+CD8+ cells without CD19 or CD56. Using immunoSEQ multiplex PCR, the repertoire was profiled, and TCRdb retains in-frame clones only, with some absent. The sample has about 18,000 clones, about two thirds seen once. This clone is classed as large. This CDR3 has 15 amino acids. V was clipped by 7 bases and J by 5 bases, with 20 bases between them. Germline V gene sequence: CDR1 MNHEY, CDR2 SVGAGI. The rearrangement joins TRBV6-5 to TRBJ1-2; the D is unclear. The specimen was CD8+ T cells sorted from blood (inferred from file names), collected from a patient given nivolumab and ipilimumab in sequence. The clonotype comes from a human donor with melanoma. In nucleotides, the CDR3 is TGTGCCAGCACCACATCCGGGGAAGGACTATATGGCTACACCTTC. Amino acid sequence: CASTTSGEGLYGYTF.